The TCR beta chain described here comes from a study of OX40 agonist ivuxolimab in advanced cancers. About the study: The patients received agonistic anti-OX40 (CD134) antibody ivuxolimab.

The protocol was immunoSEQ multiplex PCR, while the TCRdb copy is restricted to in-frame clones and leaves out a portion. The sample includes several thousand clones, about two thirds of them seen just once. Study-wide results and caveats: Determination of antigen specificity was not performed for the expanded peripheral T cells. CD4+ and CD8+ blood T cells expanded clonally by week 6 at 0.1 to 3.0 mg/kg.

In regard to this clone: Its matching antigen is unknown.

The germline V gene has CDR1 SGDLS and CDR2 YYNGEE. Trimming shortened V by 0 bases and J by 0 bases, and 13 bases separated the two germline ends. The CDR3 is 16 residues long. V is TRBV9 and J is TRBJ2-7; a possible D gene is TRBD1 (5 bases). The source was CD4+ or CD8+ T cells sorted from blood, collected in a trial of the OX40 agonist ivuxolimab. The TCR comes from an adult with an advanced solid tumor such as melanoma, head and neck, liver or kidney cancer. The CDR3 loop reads CASSVGAGKYSYEQYF. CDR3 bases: TGTGCCAGCAGCGTAGGGGCAGGGAAGTACTCCTACGAGCAGTACTTC. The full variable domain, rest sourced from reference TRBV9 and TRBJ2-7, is DSGVTQTPKHLITATGQRVTLRCSPRSGDLSVYWYQQSLDQGLQFLIQYYNGEERAKGNILERFSAQQFPDLHSELNLSSLELGDSALYFCASSVGAGKYSYEQYFGPGTRLTVT.